These 8 T cell receptor beta chains share one sample of origin, sequenced in a study of T cells in Graves' hyperthyroidism and ophthalmopathy. Amplification of TCR beta CDR3 regions was performed using RNA transcripts as template. HTBI primers were employed in a first-round RT-PCR of the TCR CDR3. TCRdb re-derived calls from the multiplex PCR reads in MiXCR, one entry per CDR3 protein. The sample carries a few hundred thousand distinct CDR3 sequences, roughly 15% recorded once. The specimen sequenced was blood. These receptors all stem from a woman younger than 45 with Graves' ophthalmopathy.

This clonotype was counted ten times or more. The V call is TRBV7-6, the J call TRBJ1-2; the D is unclear. Germline values: CDR1 SGHVS, CDR2 FNYEAQ. The CDR3 length is 14 residues. The V end lost 3 bases, the J end lost 4 bases, and 12 bases lay between the germline ends. CDR3 DNA: TGTGCCAGCAGCTTTGGCAGCCTTGGCTATGGCTACACCTTC. Its protein is CASSFGSLGYGYTF.

The V gene is TRBV10-2, the J gene TRBJ1-5; possible D gene TRBD1, 5 bases. Trimming stripped 8 bases from V and 0 bases from J, with 20 bases between. Per the germline V gene, CDR1 is WSHSY and CDR2 is SAAADI. The CDR3 covers 17 residues. In nucleotides, the CDR3 is TGCGCCAGCCCTCCTCTATACAGGACATATAGCAATCAGCCCCAGCATTTT. Protein: CASPPLYRTYSNQPQHF.

This clonotype was counted a few times. V is TRBV25-1 and J is TRBJ2-7, with D unresolved. The CDR3 totals 14 residues. The germline V gene encodes CDR1 MGHDK and CDR2 SYGVNS. V was clipped by 1 base and J by 1 base, with 8 bases between them. The CDR3 sequence: CASSEFSRSYEQYF. The CDR3 DNA reads TGTGCCAGCAGTGAATTCAGCCGTTCCTACGAGCAGTACTTC.

In this sample, this clonotype turned up a few times. The chain's CDR3 is CASSSRLAGGPLNEQFF. The CDR3 DNA follows: TGTGCCAGCAGTTCCCGCCTAGCGGGGGGGCCGTTAAATGAGCAGTTCTTC. J is TRBJ2-1 and V is TRBV27; 12 nucleotides align to TRBD2. Germline trimming cut 4 bases from V and 7 bases from J; bases unmatched to any gene: 11. Per the germline V gene, CDR1 is MNHEY and CDR2 is SMNVEV (reference sequence). The CDR3 is made up of 17 amino acids.

The chain couples TRBV19 to TRBJ1-5, with a tentative D call TRBD1 (5 bases). The CDR3 spans 11 residues. V was shortened by 4 bases and J by 11 bases, with 9 bases between the two germline ends. Germline CDR1 LNHDA, CDR2 SQIVND (reference sequence). CDR3 region: CASSRDVTQHF. For the CDR3, the DNA is TGTGCCAGTAGTAGGGACGTAACCCAGCATTTT.

At least ten counts were recorded for this clonotype. V is TRBV12-5 and J is TRBJ2-5, with 8 bases lining up with TRBD1. CDR1 and CDR2 from the germline V gene are LGHNT and FRNRAP. The CDR3 totals 17 residues. V lost 6 bases to trimming and J lost 2 bases; unmatched junction nucleotides: 14. CDR3 bases: TGTGCTAGTGGGTCGACCCGGGGGACAGGAGAACAAGAGACCCAGTACTTC. Protein: CASGSTRGTGEQETQYF.

This clonotype has at least ten counts. The chain recombines TRBV6-1 with TRBJ2-3; D gene unclear. V lost 10 bases and J lost 3, with 8 bases in between. The CDR3 spans 11 residues. Germline CDR1 and CDR2: MNHNS and SASEGT. The CDR3, as DNA: TGTGCCACGGACCAGACAGATACGCAGTATTTT. Translating it yields CATDQTDTQYF.

The gene calls are TRBV20-1 and TRBJ2-3; D unclear. CDR1 is DFQATT, CDR2 SNEGSKA, per germline (reference sequence). V gave up 5 bases and J gave up 2 bases, with 11 bases separating them. This CDR3 is built from 13 residues. CDR3 sequence (DNA): TGCAGTGCTCAAGGGATACCCACAGATACGCAGTATTTT. Residues: CSAQGIPTDTQYF.